This TCR beta chain was sequenced for a study of blood T cell repertoires in COVID-19. On the study more broadly: Sample material is recorded as cDNA or gDNA derived from T cells, B-cell-depleted T cells, or PBMCs.

Clones were read by immunoSEQ multiplex PCR, and TCRdb kept only the in-frame ones, dropping some. The profile shows approximately 360,000 clones, about 90% of them singletons. The germline V gene encodes CDR1 MNHEY and CDR2 SMNVEV (reference sequence). CDR3 length: 20 residues. V was pared by 6 bases and J by 0 bases, with 17 bases of the junction left unmatched. The V gene is TRBV27, the J gene TRBJ2-1, with TRBD1 matching 10 bases. The sequenced material came from PBMCs or T cells enriched from blood (not recorded which). The clonotype comes from a middle-aged man in a cohort exposed to, infected with or recovered from COVID-19 (not recorded which). CDR3 nucleotides: TGTGCCAGCAGCTTCCCCTCGGGACAGGGGCTCCCGAGCTCCTACAATGAGCAGTTCTTC. The encoded protein is CASSFPSGQGLPSSYNEQFF.